This T cell receptor (beta chain) is drawn from a study of OX40 agonist ivuxolimab in advanced cancers. Overall study context: In this trial design, patients received ivuxolimab intravenously at 0.01 to 10 mg/kg every 2 weeks.

Broader study findings: On average, CD8+ T cells showed a greater number of expanded clones than CD4+. Among the lowest peripheral clonal expansion occurred in 0.1-3.0 mg/kg partial responders.

Germline V CDR1 and CDR2: SEHNR, FQNEAQ (reference sequence). V was cut by 1 base and J by 13 bases, with 20 bases left in between. CDR3 length: 15 amino acids. Profiled with immunoSEQ multiplex PCR; TCRdb holds only in-frame clones, not every one. The sample lists fewer than 30,000 clones, 73% occurring once. With regard to this clone: Its antigen is currently unknown.

J is TRBJ2-1 and V is TRBV7-9; the D call may be TRBD1 or TRBD2 (5 bases each). The material was CD4+ or CD8+ T cells sorted from blood, obtained in a trial of the OX40 agonist ivuxolimab. This sequence was found in an adult with an advanced solid tumor such as melanoma, head and neck, liver or kidney cancer. CDR3 in DNA: TGTGCCAGCAGCTTAGTATTAGGGACGTTGGTTCCACAGTTCTTC. It translates to CASSLVLGTLVPQFF.